This entry lists 11 T cell receptor beta chains sequenced from one sample in a study of beta chain features in type 1 diabetes. The entirety of the isolated RNA underwent reverse transcription, so expressed TCRB transcripts were sequenced. Only in-frame clones appear in the TCRdb table, and some are missing; sequencing was by immunoSEQ multiplex PCR. The repertoire includes about 40,000 clones, roughly 50% of them detected once, and 0.72% sits in the top ten. Specimen: central memory CD4+ T cells from blood. The receptor source for this set is a woman younger than 35 in good health.

This clone has more than one count but fewer than ten. The V gene is TRBV25-1, the J gene TRBJ2-2, with TRBD1 matching over 7 bases. V shed 4 bases, J shed 1 base, and the junction held 3 bases outside the gene matches. The CDR3 is 15 residues long. In germline, CDR1 is MGHDK, CDR2 SYGVNS. Here the CDR3 DNA reads TGTGCCAGCAGTGGAGGGGGCCGGAACACCGGGGAGCTGTTTTTT. Protein: CASSGGGRNTGELFF.

This clone was counted only a few times. The CDR3 sequence: CASSYLPAGGYEQYF. The CDR3 DNA is TGTGCCAGCAGTTATCTCCCGGCGGGAGGGTACGAGCAGTACTTC. The rearrangement joins TRBV6-5 to TRBJ2-7; 9 nucleotides line up with TRBD2. Germline assignment: CDR1 MNHEY and CDR2 SVGAGI. The J segment lost 4 bases and the V segment lost 3 bases, leaving 7 bases of the junction unmatched. The CDR3 is 15 amino acids.

This clone was seen a handful of times. The J gene is TRBJ2-4, the V gene TRBV7-2; D unresolved. CDR3 size: 14 residues. Germline V gives CDR1 SGHTA, CDR2 FQGNSA. V lost 1 base and J lost 9, with 13 bases in between. The CDR3 DNA follows: TGTGCCAGCAGCTTAGATGGCCAGTCTGCCATTCAGTACTTC. The encoded protein is CASSLDGQSAIQYF.

The chain uses TRBV11-2 and TRBJ2-5, with D possibly matching TRBD2 (5 bases). CDR1 and CDR2 from the germline V gene are SGHAT and FQNNGV. This CDR3 is built from 17 residues. The V and J ends lost 5 bases and 4 bases respectively, with 23 bases between them. The CDR3 DNA follows: TGTGCCAGCAGCCCGAGGACCGGACCAACTGGGAGAGAGACCCAGTACTTC. Translated: CASSPRTGPTGRETQYF.

The chain joins TRBV5-1 to TRBJ2-7, with a weak D call TRBD1 (6 bases). Trimming left V 4 bases short and J 2 bases short, with 10 bases between. Germline CDR1 SGHRS, CDR2 YFSETQ. CDR3 length: 13 residues. In DNA, the CDR3 is TGCGCCAGCAGCCGGGACACTGCCTACGAGCAGTACTTC. It codes for CASSRDTAYEQYF.

V is TRBV18 and J is TRBJ2-1, with a possible D match to TRBD2 (6 bases). CDR1 KGHSH and CDR2 LQKENI come from the germline V gene. The CDR3 consists of 15 residues. Between the trimmed V and J ends, which lost 1 base and 8 bases, there was a span of 15 bases. The CDR3 sequence is CASSPRPGSGDEQFF. The CDR3 DNA reads as TGTGCCAGCTCACCACGGCCGGGCTCGGGGGATGAGCAGTTCTTC.

The genes are TRBV9 and TRBJ2-3, with 9 bases fitting TRBD2. With V trimmed by 6 bases and J by 5 bases, 7 bases remained unmatched. The CDR3 length is 14 residues. From germline, CDR1 is SGDLS and CDR2 YYNGEE. CDR3 protein: CASKRGGDGDTQYF. DNA of the CDR3: TGTGCCAGCAAGCGCGGGGGGGATGGAGATACGCAGTATTTT.

This clone has just a few counts. The chain couples TRBV5-1 to TRBJ2-2; 11 bases are shared with TRBD2. The germline CDR1 and CDR2 sequences are SGHRS and YFSETQ. The CDR3 loop spans 17 amino acids. The V and J ends lost 0 bases and 5 bases, in that order; junction bases with no gene match: 6. The CDR3 region has the DNA TGCGCCAGCAGCTTGGCCTCTAGCGGGAGGACGACCGGGGAGCTGTTTTTT. This encodes CASSLASSGRTTGELFF.

The chain uses TRBV5-1 and TRBJ1-2; 7 nucleotides align to TRBD1. The CDR3 sequence is 13 residues long. Germline values: CDR1 SGHRS, CDR2 YFSETQ. Trimming took 4 bases from V and 10 from J; bases not matched to a gene: 10. The CDR3 coding sequence is TGCGCCAGCAGCCCGGGGGACAGTTTGGACTACACCTTC. Protein sequence: CASSPGDSLDYTF.

The chain is built from TRBV6-1 and TRBJ2-7; D remains unclear. The CDR3 is made up of 13 amino acids. V lost 7 bases and J lost 3, with 13 bases in between. Germline lookup yields CDR1 MNHNS and CDR2 SASEGT. CDR3 region: CASTGRSSYEQYF. DNA of the CDR3: TGTGCCAGCACTGGCAGGTCGAGCTACGAGCAGTACTTC.

This chain's CDR3 is CSALQGTQYF. CDR3 DNA sequence: TGCAGTGCTTTACAGGGTACGCAGTATTTT. This sequence joins TRBV20-1 and TRBJ2-3, with D tentatively TRBD1 (6 bases). The CDR3 loop spans 10 amino acids. Germline loops: CDR1 DFQATT, CDR2 SNEGSKA (reference sequence). Trimming shortened V by 5 bases and J by 8 bases, and 8 bases separated the two germline ends.